Following are 4 T cell receptor beta chains from one sample sequenced in a study of technical replicates of blood from several donors. The data were produced by immunoSEQ multiplex PCR, yet TCRdb's version contains in-frame clones alone and is incomplete. The table lists 75,000 to 90,000 clones, over 80% of them singletons, with roughly 0.3% in the top ten. Sequenced material: T cells isolated from PBMCs. The source is a human donor in good health.

This rearrangement joins TRBV9 to TRBJ2-5; 9 positions agree with TRBD1. This CDR3 region has 16 residues. Germline values: CDR1 SGDLS, CDR2 YYNGEE. The V gene end was trimmed by 3 bases and the J gene end by 2 bases; junction bases not matched to a gene: 8. CDR3 residues: CASSAPGQGRQETQYF. The CDR3 bases are TGTGCCAGCAGCGCTCCGGGACAGGGAAGGCAAGAGACCCAGTACTTC.

The V call is TRBV7-3, the J call TRBJ2-7; perhaps TRBD1 as D (7 bases). Trimming stripped 4 bases from V and 0 bases from J, with 13 bases between. The CDR3 length is 15 residues. Germline loops: CDR1 SGHTA, CDR2 FQGTGA. CDR3 sequence: CASSSGGGGSYEQYF. For the CDR3, the DNA is TGTGCCAGCAGCTCCGGAGGGGGCGGCTCCTACGAGCAGTACTTC. The whole variable domain, remainder taken from reference TRBV7-3 and TRBJ2-7, is GAGVSQTPSNKVTEKGKYVELRCDPISGHTALYWYRQSLGQGPEFLIYFQGTGAADDSGLPNDRFFAVRPEGSVSTLKIQRTERGDSAVYLCASSSGGGGSYEQYFGPGTRLTVT.

The genes are TRBV6-5 and TRBJ2-1; tentative D call: TRBD1 (5 bases). CDR1 MNHEY and CDR2 SVGAGI come from the germline V gene. CDR3 length: 13 amino acids. Trimming took 7 bases from V and 6 from J, leaving 13 bases between them. The CDR3 DNA is TGTGCCAGCACCTGGGGCTTAAGCAATGAGCAGTTCTTC. The encoded protein is CASTWGLSNEQFF.

This chain connects TRBV5-1 to TRBJ1-1, with TRBD1 as a possible D gene (5 bases). V was shortened by 1 base and J by 4 bases, with 11 bases between the two germline ends. Per the germline V gene, CDR1 is SGHRS and CDR2 is YFSETQ. The length of the CDR3 is 14 residues. CDR3 amino acids: CASSLSMGGTEAFF. The CDR3, as DNA: TGCGCCAGCAGCTTGTCTATGGGGGGCACTGAAGCTTTCTTT.